A single TCR beta chain is shown here with its context. The record originates from a study of blood T cell repertoires in COVID-19. Turning to the study itself: Samples came from the United States, Italy and Spain, spanning acute and convalescent COVID-19. Nucleic acid was either cDNA or gDNA, and it came from T cells, B-cell-depleted T cells, or PBMCs.

V was shortened by 5 bases and J by 8 bases, with 18 bases between the two germline ends. The germline V gene encodes CDR1 SEHNR and CDR2 FQNEAQ (reference sequence). The CDR3 length is 15 residues. Per the study methods: Reference gene primer amplification yielded estimated nucleated cell counts. Profiled with immunoSEQ multiplex PCR; TCRdb holds only in-frame clones, not every one. The D gene and trimming were derived from the DNA, and the V and J assignments and clone size from that table. The sample lists about 62,000 clones; 86% were seen once. The sample consisted of peripheral blood. The chain employs TRBV7-9 and TRBJ1-4; D remains ambiguous. The clonotype originates from a woman aged 80 or older with acute or convalescent COVID-19. The CDR3 protein is CASSMRGSSREKLFF. CDR3 in DNA: TGTGCCAGCAGCATGAGAGGGTCCAGCCGAGAAAAACTGTTTTTT.